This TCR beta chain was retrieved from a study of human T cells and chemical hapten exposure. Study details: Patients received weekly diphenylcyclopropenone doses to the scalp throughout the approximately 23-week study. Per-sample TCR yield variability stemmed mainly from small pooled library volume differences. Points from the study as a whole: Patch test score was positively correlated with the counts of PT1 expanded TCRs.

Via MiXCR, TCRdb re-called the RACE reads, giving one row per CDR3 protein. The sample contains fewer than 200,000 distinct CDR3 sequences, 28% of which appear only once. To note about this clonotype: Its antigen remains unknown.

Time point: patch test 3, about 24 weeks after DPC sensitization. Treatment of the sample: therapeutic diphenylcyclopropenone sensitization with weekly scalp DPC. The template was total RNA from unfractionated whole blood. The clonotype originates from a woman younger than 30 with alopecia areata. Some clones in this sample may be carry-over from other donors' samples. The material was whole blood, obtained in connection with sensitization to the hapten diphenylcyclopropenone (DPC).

The CDR3 DNA reads TGTGCCAGCAGCTTGGTCCCCCCAGGGGGCACAGATACGCAGTATTTT. This translates into CASSLVPPGGTDTQYF. The rearrangement links TRBV5-6 to TRBJ2-3; D possibly corresponds to TRBD1 (6 bases). The V end lost 0 bases, the J end lost 1 base, and 12 bases lay between the germline ends. The CDR3 runs 16 residues. Germline V gives CDR1 SGHDT, CDR2 YYEEEE.